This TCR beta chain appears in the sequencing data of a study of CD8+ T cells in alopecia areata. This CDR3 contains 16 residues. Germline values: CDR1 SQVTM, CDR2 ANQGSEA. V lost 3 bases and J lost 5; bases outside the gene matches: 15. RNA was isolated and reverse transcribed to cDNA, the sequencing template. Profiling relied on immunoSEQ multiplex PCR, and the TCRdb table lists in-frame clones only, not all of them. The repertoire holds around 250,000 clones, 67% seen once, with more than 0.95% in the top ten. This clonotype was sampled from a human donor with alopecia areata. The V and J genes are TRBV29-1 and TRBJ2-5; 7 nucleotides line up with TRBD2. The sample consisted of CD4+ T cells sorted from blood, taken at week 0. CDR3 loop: CSVDSKRGNTRETQYF. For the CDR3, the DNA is TGCAGCGTTGATAGTAAGCGGGGAAACACGAGGGAGACCCAGTACTTC.